The 15 T cell receptor beta chains below all came from one sample that was sequenced in a study of CD8 T cells in ankylosing spondylitis. Study-wide points: Seemingly distinctive of ankylosing spondylitis blood was a TCR beta motif formed by eight highly homologous variants.

MiXCR, run by TCRdb on the 5' RACE reads, gives a single entry per CDR3 protein. The sample has a few hundred thousand distinct CDR3 sequences, over 9.5% seen once; the top ten hold under 7.5%. No antigen has been identified for these receptors. The specimen sequenced was blood, either unsorted or a sorted T cell fraction (not recorded which). The source is a male donor with ankylosing spondylitis.

This clonotype was counted a few times. The CDR3, as DNA: TGTGCCAGCAGCTTACTAGCGGGGCTCTACAATGAGCAGTTCTTC. It is translated as CASSLLAGLYNEQFF. J is TRBJ2-1 and V is TRBV7-9, with 9 bases that match TRBD2. The V gene end was trimmed by 2 bases and the J gene end by 3 bases; junction bases not matched to a gene: 2. Germline V gives CDR1 SEHNR, CDR2 FQNEAQ (reference sequence). The CDR3 length is 15 residues.

The sample holds many counts of this clonotype. The chain uses TRBV3-1 and TRBJ2-7; D remains unclear. Germline assignment: CDR1 LGHDT and CDR2 YNNKEL (reference sequence). V lost 0 bases, J lost 2 bases, and 11 bases lay in between. CDR3 length equals 15 residues. The CDR3 loop reads CASSQDRVRTYEQYF. CDR3 DNA sequence: TGTGCCAGCAGCCAAGATCGGGTACGGACCTACGAGCAGTACTTC.

With respect to this clonotype: A much larger clone sits a single nucleotide away, making a read error possible. J is TRBJ2-3 and V is TRBV7-2; a weak D match, TRBD2 (5 bases). Germline V gives CDR1 SGHTA, CDR2 FQGNSA. The CDR3 consists of 14 residues. CDR3 residues: CANSFNGGTDTQYF. The CDR3 DNA is TGTGCCAACAGCTTTAACGGGGGCACAGATACGCAGTATTTT. Full variable domain (outside the CDR3, taken from reference TRBV7-2 and TRBJ2-3): GAGVSQSPSNKVTEKGKDVELRCDPISGHTALYWYRQSLGQGLEFLIYFQGNSAPDKSGLPSDRFSAERTGGSVSTLTIQRTQQEDSAVYLCANSFNGGTDTQYFGPGTRLTVL.

This clonotype was counted between two and nine times. This chain links TRBV9 with TRBJ2-1, with TRBD2 matching over 9 bases. J was trimmed by 2 bases and V by 4 bases; bases with no gene match: 4. CDR3 length: 15 amino acids. Germline-derived CDR1 and CDR2 are SGDLS and YYNGEE. CDR3 protein: CASSKSGGTYNEQFF. CDR3 in DNA: TGTGCCAGCAGCAAAAGCGGGGGGACCTACAATGAGCAGTTCTTC.

Only a few counts were recorded for this clonotype. This rearrangement joins TRBV24-1 to TRBJ2-3; D is ambiguous. The CDR3 has 18 residues. Between the trimmed V and J ends, which lost 1 base and 3 bases, there was a span of 19 bases. Germline V gene data show CDR1 as KGHDR and CDR2 as SFDVKD. The CDR3 protein is CATSDFDVSPKKTDTQYF. CDR3 nucleotides: TGTGCCACCAGTGATTTTGATGTCTCTCCTAAAAAAACAGATACGCAGTATTTT.

The rearrangement links TRBV12-5 to TRBJ2-1, with D unresolved. Trimming removed 7 bases from V and 5 bases from J, with 12 bases in between. The CDR3 extends over 13 amino acids. Per the germline V gene, CDR1 is LGHNT and CDR2 is FRNRAP. CDR3 sequence: CASAHHANNEQFF. The DNA of the CDR3 is TGTGCTAGTGCCCATCACGCGAACAATGAGCAGTTCTTC.

This clonotype was found a few times. The chain uses TRBV3-1 and TRBJ2-1; tentative D call: TRBD1 (5 bases). Trimming removed 5 bases from V and 7 bases from J, with 18 bases in between. Germline loops: CDR1 LGHDT, CDR2 YNNKEL (reference sequence). The CDR3 contains 15 residues. The chain's CDR3 is CASSTREQEKNEQFF. The CDR3 nucleotides read TGTGCCAGCAGCACCCGAGAACAGGAAAAAAATGAGCAGTTCTTC.

Ten or more counts support this clonotype. The rearrangement joins TRBV5-1 to TRBJ1-1; tentative D call: TRBD1 (5 bases). Germline lookup yields CDR1 SGHRS and CDR2 YFSETQ. Between the trimmed V and J ends, which lost 0 bases and 0 bases, there was a span of 12 bases. The CDR3 length is 16 residues. The CDR3 loop is CASSLEPQGMNTEAFF. The CDR3 coding sequence is TGCGCCAGCAGCTTGGAGCCGCAGGGCATGAACACTGAAGCTTTCTTT.

This clonotype was seen at least ten times. The junction and the germline gene differ at one end; a read error may be behind it. The V gene is TRBV7-9, the J gene TRBJ2-3; 9 bases are shared with TRBD2. Germline CDR1 and CDR2: SEHNR and FQNEAQ (reference sequence). This CDR3 is 15 amino acids long. In nucleotides, the CDR3 is TGTGCCAGCAGCCTAGCGGGGCCAGGGGGAGATACGCAGTATTTT. Translation gives CASSLAGPGGDTQYF.

The CDR3 is CASSSPGLAGKETQYF. The CDR3 nucleotides are TGTGCCAGCAGTTCCCCGGGACTAGCGGGGAAAGAGACCCAGTACTTC. This chain connects TRBV12-3 or TRBV12-4 to TRBJ2-5; TRBD2 agrees at 13 bases. With 4 bases clipped from V and 3 bases from J, the junction kept 5 bases outside the gene matches. The CDR3 contains 16 residues.

This clonotype has just a few counts. The chain couples TRBV5-1 to TRBJ2-7; D not resolved. This CDR3 has 14 residues. Trimming took off 0 bases at V and 7 bases at J, with 14 bases between the two ends. The germline V gene has CDR1 SGHRS and CDR2 YFSETQ. CDR3 DNA sequence: TGCGCCAGCAGCTTGGGAGATTCTGGTCTTGAGCAGTACTTC. Its translation is CASSLGDSGLEQYF.

This clonotype turned up a few times. The chain is built from TRBV18 and TRBJ1-6, with no clear D. V lost 2 bases, J lost 0 bases, and 8 bases lay in between. In germline, CDR1 is KGHSH, CDR2 LQKENI. The CDR3 has 16 amino acids. The CDR3 coding sequence is TGTGCCAGCTCACCAAGCTCGAGCTCCTATAATTCACCCCTCCACTTT. Translating gives CASSPSSSSYNSPLHF.

This chain connects TRBV5-1 to TRBJ2-3; 8 bases agree with TRBD1. The V segment lost 0 bases and the J segment 5 bases; nucleotides outside the gene matches: 11. The CDR3 loop spans 17 amino acids. Germline lookup yields CDR1 SGHRS and CDR2 YFSETQ. CDR3 coding DNA: TGCGCCAGCAGCTTGGGGGCCCGACAGGGGAGGAGAGATACGCAGTATTTT. Translated: CASSLGARQGRRDTQYF.

The V gene is TRBV12-3 or TRBV12-4, the J gene TRBJ2-2, with TRBD2 matching 9 bases. The CDR3 is 17 residues long. V was pared by 7 bases and J by 0 bases, with 9 bases of the junction left unmatched. CDR3: CASTSLAGRSNTGELFF. CDR3 DNA: TGTGCCAGCACCTCCCTAGCGGGGAGATCGAACACCGGGGAGCTGTTTTTT.

The rearrangement links TRBV7-2 to TRBJ1-4; D ambiguous. CDR1 and CDR2 (germline): SGHTA, FQGNSA. Trimming pared 7 bases from V and 0 bases from J, leaving 6 bases between. This CDR3 is 13 amino acids long. CDR3 bases: TGTGCCAGCACAAGTGCAACTAATGAAAAACTGTTTTTT. Residues: CASTSATNEKLFF.